Listed here is a single TCR beta chain. What it binds is not known. TCRdb reprocessed the 5' RACE reads, keeping one entry per CDR3 protein, no DNA. Recorded for this sample: about 300,000 distinct CDR3 sequences. This sample was included in a study of monozygotic twins with inflammatory bowel disease. CDR3 length: 15 amino acids. The germline V gene has CDR1 SGHNT and CDR2 YYREEE (reference sequence). Without any T cell sorting, total RNA was isolated from whole blood. Findings of the study overall: A single strong IBD-associated signal or clonotype was not supported by the findings. The analysis did not separate different T cell subtypes. The study found lower TCRbeta diversity (inverse Simpson) in IBD patients than in healthy co-twins.

The TCR originated in a human donor with ulcerative colitis or Crohn's disease, or a healthy co-twin of an affected twin (not recorded which). J is TRBJ2-1 and V is TRBV5-4; TCRdb proposes TRBD1, but this gene call is untestable without DNA. The sample comprised blood. The CDR3 sequence is CASSQDRAVYNEQFF.